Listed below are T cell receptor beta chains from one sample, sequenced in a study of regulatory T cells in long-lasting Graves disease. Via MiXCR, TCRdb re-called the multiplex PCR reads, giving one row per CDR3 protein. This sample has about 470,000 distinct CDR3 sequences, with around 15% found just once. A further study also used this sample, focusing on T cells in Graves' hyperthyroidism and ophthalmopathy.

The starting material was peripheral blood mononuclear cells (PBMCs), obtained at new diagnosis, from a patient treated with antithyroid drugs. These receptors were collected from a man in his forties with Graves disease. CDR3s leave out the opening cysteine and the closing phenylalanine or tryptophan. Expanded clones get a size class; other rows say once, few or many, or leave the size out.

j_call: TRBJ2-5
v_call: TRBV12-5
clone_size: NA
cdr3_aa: ASANYPPAGRPETQY

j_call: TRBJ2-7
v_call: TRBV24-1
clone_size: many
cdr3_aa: ATGARGPSYEQY

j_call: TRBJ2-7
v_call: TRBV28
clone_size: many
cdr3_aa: ASRRTGSYEQY

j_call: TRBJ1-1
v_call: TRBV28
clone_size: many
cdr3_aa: ASGVGEAF

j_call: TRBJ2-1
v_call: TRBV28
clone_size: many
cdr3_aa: ASSTLRGGDEQF

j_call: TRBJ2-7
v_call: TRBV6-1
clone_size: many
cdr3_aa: ASSPDWGSSYEQY

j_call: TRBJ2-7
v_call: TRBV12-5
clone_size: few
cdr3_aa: ASGLVYYEQY

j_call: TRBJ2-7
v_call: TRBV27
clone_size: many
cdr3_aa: ASSLLDRFSYEQY

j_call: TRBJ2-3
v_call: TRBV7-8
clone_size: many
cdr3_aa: ASSPQGTGLIGDTQY

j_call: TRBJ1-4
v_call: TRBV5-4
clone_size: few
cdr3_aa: ASSAGDGNEKLF

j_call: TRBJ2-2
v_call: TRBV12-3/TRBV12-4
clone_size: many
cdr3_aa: ASSLSANTGELF

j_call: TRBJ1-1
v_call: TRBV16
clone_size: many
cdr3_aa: ASSQSRTGPAF

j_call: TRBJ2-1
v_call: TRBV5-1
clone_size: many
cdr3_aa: ASSLRLVGGPGNEQF

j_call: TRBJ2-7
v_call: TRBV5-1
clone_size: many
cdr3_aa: ASSLPSGRTRSYEQY

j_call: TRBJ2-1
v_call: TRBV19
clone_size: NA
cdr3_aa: ASSMGSYNGQF

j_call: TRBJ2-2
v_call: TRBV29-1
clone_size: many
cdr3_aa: SVEQGARGELF

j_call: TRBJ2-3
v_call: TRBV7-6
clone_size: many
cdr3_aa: ASSPTFTDTQY

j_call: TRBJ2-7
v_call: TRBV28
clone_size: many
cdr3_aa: ASSSPGGTGSSYEQY

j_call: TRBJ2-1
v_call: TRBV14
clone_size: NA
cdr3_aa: ASSQAPYNEQF

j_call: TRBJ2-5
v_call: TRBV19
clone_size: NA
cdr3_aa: ASSITDVAETQY

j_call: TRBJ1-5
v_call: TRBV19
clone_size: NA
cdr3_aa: ASSIVGQGAGQPQH

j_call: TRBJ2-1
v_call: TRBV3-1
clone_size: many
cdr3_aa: ASSQDRLAGTIRNEQF

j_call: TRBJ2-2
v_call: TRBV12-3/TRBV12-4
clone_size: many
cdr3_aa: ASSLNPLARATGELF

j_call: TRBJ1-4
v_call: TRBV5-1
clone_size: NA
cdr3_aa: ASSLDGRTNEKLF

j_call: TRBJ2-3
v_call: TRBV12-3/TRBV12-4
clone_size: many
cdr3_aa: ASSPIGDTQY

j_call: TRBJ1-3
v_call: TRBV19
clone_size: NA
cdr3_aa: ASSIEPRGRNTIY

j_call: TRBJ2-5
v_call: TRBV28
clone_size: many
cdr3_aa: ASRRTPGQGGETQY

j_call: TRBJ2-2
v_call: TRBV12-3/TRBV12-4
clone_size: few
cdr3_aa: ASTRGAGAPGELF

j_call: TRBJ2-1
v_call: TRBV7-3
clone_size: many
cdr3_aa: ASSLTPLATGNEQF

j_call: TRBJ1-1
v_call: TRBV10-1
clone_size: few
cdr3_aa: ASSDLSRGEAF

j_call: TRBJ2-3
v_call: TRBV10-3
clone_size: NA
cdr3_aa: ALSGSSTDTQY

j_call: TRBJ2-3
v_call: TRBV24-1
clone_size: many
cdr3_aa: ATSDLPTGTDTQY

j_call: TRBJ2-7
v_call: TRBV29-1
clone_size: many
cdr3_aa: SVEGLASTYEQY

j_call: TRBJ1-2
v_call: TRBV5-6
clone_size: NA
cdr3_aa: ASITKGTGNYGYT

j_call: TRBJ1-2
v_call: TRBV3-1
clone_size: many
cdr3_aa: ASSQEQGAWGYP

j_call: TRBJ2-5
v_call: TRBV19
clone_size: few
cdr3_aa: ASNSGGETQY

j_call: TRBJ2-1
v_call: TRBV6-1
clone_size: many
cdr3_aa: ASTPRPGYSYNEQF

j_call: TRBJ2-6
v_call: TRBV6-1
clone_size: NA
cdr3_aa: ASARGDSGANVLT

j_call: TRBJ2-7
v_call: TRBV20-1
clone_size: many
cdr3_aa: SATMINEQY

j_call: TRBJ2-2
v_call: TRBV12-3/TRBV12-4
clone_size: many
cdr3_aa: ASSHHLAGDTGELF

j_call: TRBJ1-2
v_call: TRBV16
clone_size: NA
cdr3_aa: ASSQSWSTGYT

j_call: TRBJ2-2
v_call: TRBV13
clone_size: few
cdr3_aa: ASSLTFMNTGELF

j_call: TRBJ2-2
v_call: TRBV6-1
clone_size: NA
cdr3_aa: ASSEVLGQGTSGRTGELF

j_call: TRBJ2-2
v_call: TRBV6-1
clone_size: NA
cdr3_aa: AGKKRTGSNTGELF

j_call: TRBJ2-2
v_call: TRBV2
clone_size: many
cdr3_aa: ASTILAGGELF

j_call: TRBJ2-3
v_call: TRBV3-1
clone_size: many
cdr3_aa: ASSQDRRSRTDTQY

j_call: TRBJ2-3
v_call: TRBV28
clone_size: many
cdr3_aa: ASAGGVAGGPTQY

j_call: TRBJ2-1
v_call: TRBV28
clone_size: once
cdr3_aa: ASSWGTSGRYFNEQF

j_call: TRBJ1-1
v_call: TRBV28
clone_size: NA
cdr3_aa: ASTSGAPAEAF

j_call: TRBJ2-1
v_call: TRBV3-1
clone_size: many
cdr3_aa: ASSQEGLAYEQF

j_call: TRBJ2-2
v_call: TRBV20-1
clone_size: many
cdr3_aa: SAPLETSGRWAGELF

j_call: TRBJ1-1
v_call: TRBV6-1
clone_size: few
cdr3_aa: ASSKIRGQGTEAF

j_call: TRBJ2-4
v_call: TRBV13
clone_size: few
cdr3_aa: ASSPTSVSAKNIQY

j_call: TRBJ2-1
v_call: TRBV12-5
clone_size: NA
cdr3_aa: ASGLPPSGSHNEQF

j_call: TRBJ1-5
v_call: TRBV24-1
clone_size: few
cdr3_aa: ATSDRANQPQH

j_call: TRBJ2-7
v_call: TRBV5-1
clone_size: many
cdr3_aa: ASSETVSSYEQY

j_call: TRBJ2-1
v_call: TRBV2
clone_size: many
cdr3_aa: ASLSGRGDNEQF